This entry is about one T cell receptor (beta chain). The CDR3 extends over 13 amino acids. Per germline, CDR1 SGHTA and CDR2 FQGTGA. V was cut by 1 base and J by 5 bases, with 8 bases left in between. Source study methods: Reference gene primer amplification gave nucleated cell count estimates. TCRdb's table, derived via immunoSEQ multiplex PCR, lists solely in-frame clones and lacks some. That table supplies the V and J calls and clone size; D and trimming were determined from the DNA. The repertoire holds over 50,000 clones, with approximately 84% as singletons. These data come from a study of blood T cell repertoires in COVID-19. As for the study in general: Nucleic acid was either cDNA or gDNA, and it came from T cells, B-cell-depleted T cells, or PBMCs.

The sequencing input was peripheral blood. The TCR comes from a human donor with active or convalescent COVID-19. The donor label of this sample is uncertain. The chain employs TRBV7-3 and TRBJ2-5; D not certain. Here the CDR3 reads CASSLMRSETQYF. The CDR3 bases are TGTGCCAGCAGCTTAATGAGAAGTGAGACCCAGTACTTC.